These 2 T cell receptor beta chains originate from one sample sequenced in a study of cytomegalovirus exposure and HLA in healthy donors. This PCR relied on a set of 60 Vbeta primers and 13 Jbeta primers. Repertoires were generated with immunoSEQ multiplex PCR, while TCRdb's copy carries only in-frame clones and drops some. This table holds 200,000 to 250,000 clones, about four fifths found once. Sequenced input: PBMCs. The source of these receptors is a woman in her forties in good health and CMV-seropositive.

With respect to this clone: A read error may produce the germline difference seen at one junction end. The chain couples TRBV7-9 to TRBJ1-2, with D possibly TRBD1 on 5 matching bases. This CDR3 region has 14 residues. In germline, CDR1 is SEHNR, CDR2 FQNEAQ (reference sequence). CDR3: CSSSLEIWGHGYTF. The CDR3, as DNA: TGTTCCAGCAGCTTAGAGATATGGGGCCACGGCTACACCTTC.

The chain uses TRBV13 and TRBJ1-2, with 10 bases aligning to TRBD1. Germline-derived CDR1 and CDR2 are PRHDT and FYEKMQ (reference sequence). J gave up 7 bases and V 3 bases, and 5 bases lay outside the gene matches. The CDR3 length is 14 residues. CDR3 nucleotides: TGTGCCAGCAGCTTCGGGGGACAGGGGTCTGGCTACACCTTC. It encodes CASSFGGQGSGYTF.